The sequence of this T cell receptor beta chain was determined in a study of T cell responses to AZD1222 COVID-19 vaccine. Some clones are missing from TCRdb's copy, which holds only in-frame ones; the method was immunoSEQ multiplex PCR. Altogether approximately 110,000 clones are present, about four fifths being singletons, with the ten largest covering around 5.1%. CDR1 is LGHNA, CDR2 YSLEER, per germline. Trimming cost V 1 base and J 4 bases, with 19 bases left between them. The CDR3 covers 17 residues. The material was peripheral blood, obtained on day 0 of AZD1222 vaccination. The chain couples TRBV4-3 to TRBJ2-5; TRBD2 might be the D (5 bases). The TCR was taken from an adult in good health. The CDR3 bases are TGCGCCAGCAGCCAAGTCAGGCCCCCCGAGGGTATAGAGACCCAGTACTTC. Translation gives CASSQVRPPEGIETQYF.